One T cell receptor (beta chain) is described in this entry. Those who participated ranged in age from about 18 to 89 years and resided in approximately 26 US areas. Categorization into cohorts depended on clinical history that participants reported. The CDR3 totals 15 residues. From germline, CDR1 is MDHEN and CDR2 SYDVKM. Losses at the gene ends were 6 bases for V and 2 bases for J; bases not matched to a gene: 6. The sample is drawn from a study of blood T cell repertoires in COVID-19. Study-level background: Some COVID-19 samples were acute and others convalescent; all came from the United States, Italy and Spain.

As handled by the study authors: From reference gene primer amplification, estimates of nucleated cell counts were derived. TCRdb's table, derived via immunoSEQ multiplex PCR, lists solely in-frame clones and lacks some. V and J calls and clone size are given by that table; D and trimming were obtained from the DNA. The table lists 120,000 to 150,000 clones, 80% to 85% of them singletons. The clonotype originates from a man aged 35-49 years with acute COVID-19. The chain is built from TRBV28 and TRBJ2-7, with 11 positions matching TRBD1. The material sequenced was PBMCs or T cells enriched from blood (not recorded which). The CDR3 DNA reads as TGTGCCAGCAGGGGGAGGACAGGGGGCACCTACGAGCAGTACTTC. Translated, it gives CASRGRTGGTYEQYF.